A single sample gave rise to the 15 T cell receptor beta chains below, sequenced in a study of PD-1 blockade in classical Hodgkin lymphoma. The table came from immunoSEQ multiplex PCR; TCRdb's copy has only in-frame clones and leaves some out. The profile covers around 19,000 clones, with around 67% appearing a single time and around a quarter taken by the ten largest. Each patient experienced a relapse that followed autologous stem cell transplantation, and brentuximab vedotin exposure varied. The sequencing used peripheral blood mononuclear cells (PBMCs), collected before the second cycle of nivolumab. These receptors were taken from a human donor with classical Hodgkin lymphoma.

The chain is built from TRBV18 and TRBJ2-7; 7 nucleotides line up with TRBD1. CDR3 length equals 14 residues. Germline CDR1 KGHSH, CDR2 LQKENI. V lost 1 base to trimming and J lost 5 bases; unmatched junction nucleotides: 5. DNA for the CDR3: TGTGCCAGCTCACCACGGACAGGAGTTGACGAGCAGTACTTC. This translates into CASSPRTGVDEQYF.

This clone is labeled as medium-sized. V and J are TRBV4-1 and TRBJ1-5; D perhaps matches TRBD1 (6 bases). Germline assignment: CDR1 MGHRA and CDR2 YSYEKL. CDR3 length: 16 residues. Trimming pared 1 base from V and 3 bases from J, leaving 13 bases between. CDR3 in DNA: TGCGCCAGCAGCCAAGTATCCGGGACACCCAATCAGCCCCAGCATTTT. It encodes CASSQVSGTPNQPQHF.

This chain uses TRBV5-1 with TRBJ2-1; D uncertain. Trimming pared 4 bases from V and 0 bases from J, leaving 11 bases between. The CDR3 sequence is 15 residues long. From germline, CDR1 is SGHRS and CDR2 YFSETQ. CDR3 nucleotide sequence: TGCGCCAGCAGCGTGAAGACGGCCTCCTACAATGAGCAGTTCTTC. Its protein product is CASSVKTASYNEQFF.

DNA of the CDR3: TGCGCCAGCAGCGTGGACAGCTTGAACACTGAAGCTTTCTTT. This sequence encodes CASSVDSLNTEAFF. The gene calls are TRBV5-1 and TRBJ1-1; possibly TRBD1 for D (6 bases). The CDR3 is 14 amino acids. Trimming removed 4 bases from V and 0 bases from J, with 10 bases in between. Germline V gene sequence: CDR1 SGHRS, CDR2 YFSETQ.

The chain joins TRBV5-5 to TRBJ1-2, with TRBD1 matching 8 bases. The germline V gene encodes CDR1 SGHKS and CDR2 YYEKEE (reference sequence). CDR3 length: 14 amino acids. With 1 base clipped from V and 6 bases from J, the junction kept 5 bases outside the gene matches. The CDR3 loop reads CASSLTGGRDGYTF. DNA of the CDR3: TGTGCCAGCAGCTTGACAGGGGGAAGGGATGGCTACACCTTC.

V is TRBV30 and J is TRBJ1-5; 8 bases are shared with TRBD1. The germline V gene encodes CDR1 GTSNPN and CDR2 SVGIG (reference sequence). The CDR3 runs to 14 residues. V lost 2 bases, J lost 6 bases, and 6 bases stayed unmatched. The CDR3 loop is CAWSSPDRAQPQHF. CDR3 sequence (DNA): TGTGCCTGGAGTAGCCCGGACAGGGCTCAGCCCCAGCATTTT.

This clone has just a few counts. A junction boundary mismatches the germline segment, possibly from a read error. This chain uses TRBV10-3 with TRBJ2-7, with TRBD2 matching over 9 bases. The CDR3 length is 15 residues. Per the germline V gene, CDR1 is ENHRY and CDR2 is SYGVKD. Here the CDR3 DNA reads TGTGCCAGCAGTGAACTGTCTAGCGGGGTCTACGAGCAGTACTTC. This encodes CASSELSSGVYEQYF.

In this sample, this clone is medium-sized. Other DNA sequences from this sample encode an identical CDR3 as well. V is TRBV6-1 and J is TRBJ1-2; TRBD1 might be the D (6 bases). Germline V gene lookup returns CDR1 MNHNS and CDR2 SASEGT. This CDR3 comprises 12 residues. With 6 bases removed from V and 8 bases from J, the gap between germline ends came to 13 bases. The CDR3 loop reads CASRDTGPGYTF. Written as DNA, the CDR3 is TGTGCCAGCAGGGATACAGGGCCCGGCTACACCTTC.

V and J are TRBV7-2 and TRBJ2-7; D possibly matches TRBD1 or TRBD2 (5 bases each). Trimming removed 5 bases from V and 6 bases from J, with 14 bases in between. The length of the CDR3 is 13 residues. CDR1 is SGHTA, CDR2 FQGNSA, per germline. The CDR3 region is CASSQGWGFEQYF. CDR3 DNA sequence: TGTGCCAGCAGCCAAGGTTGGGGGTTCGAGCAGTACTTC.

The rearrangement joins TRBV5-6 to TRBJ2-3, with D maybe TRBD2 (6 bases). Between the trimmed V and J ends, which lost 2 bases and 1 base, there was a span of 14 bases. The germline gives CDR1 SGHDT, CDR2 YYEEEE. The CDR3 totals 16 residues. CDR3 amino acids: CASSLRGLPGTDTQYF. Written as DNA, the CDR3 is TGTGCCAGCAGCTTACGGGGACTGCCCGGCACAGATACGCAGTATTTT.

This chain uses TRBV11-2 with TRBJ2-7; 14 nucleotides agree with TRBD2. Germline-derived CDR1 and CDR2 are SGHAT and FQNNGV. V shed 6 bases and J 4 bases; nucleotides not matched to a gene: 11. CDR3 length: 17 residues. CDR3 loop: CASSRRLAGGNGYEQYF. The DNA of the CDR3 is TGTGCCAGCAGTCGGAGACTAGCGGGAGGGAACGGATACGAGCAGTACTTC.

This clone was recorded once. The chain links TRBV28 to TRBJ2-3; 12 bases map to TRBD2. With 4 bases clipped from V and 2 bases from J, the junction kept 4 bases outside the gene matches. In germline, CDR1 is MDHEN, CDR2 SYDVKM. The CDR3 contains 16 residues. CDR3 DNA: TGTGCCAGCAGTTCTTGGACTAGCGGGAACACAGATACGCAGTATTTT. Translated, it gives CASSSWTSGNTDTQYF.

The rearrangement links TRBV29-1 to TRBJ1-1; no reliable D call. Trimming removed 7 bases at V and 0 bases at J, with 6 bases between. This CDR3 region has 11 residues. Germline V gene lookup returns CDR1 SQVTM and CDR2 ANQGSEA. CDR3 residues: CSALVNTEAFF. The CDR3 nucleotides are TGCAGCGCTCTTGTGAACACTGAAGCTTTCTTT.

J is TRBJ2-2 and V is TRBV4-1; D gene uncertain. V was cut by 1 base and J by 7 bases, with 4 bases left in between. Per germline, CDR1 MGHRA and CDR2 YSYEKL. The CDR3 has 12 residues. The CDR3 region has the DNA TGCGCCAGCAGCCAAGCCAACGGGGAGCTGTTTTTT. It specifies CASSQANGELFF.

For the CDR3, the DNA is TGTGCCAGCAGCGGGGGCCCGGGACAGGAGTACGAGCAGTACTTC. Translating it yields CASSGGPGQEYEQYF. The chain couples TRBV7-9 to TRBJ2-5; 8 bases align to TRBD1. The J call could be wrong; TRBJ2-7 is a better fit for the DNA end. Germline CDR1 is SEHNR and CDR2 is FQNEAQ (reference sequence). This CDR3 has 15 residues.